The subject of this entry is one TCR beta chain. Its antigen remains unidentified. TCRdb recomputed calls from the RT-PCR reads with MiXCR, one row per CDR3 protein. The repertoire holds approximately 520,000 distinct CDR3 sequences, with 16% as singletons. V dropped 0 bases and J dropped 1 base, with 12 bases sitting between them. Germline assignment: CDR1 DFQATT and CDR2 SNEGSKA (reference sequence). There are 15 residues in the CDR3. This record comes from a study of response to subunit inactivated influenza vaccine. Study conclusions and caveats: Authors suggested that a seasonal influenza vaccination recruits few new T cells each time.

Sequencing was performed on CD4+ T cells sorted from PBMCs, taken less than 30 months after vaccination. This chain uses TRBV20-1 with TRBJ1-1; maybe TRBD1 (5 bases). This TCR derives from a man between 50 and 75 years old who received an inactivated influenza vaccine. The CDR3 reads CSARDVRGSNTEAFF. The CDR3 coding sequence is TGCAGTGCTAGAGATGTTCGGGGCTCGAACACTGAAGCTTTCTTT.